This TCR beta chain comes out of a study of T cells in Graves' hyperthyroidism and ophthalmopathy. This CDR3 spans 13 amino acids. In germline, CDR1 is MNHNS, CDR2 SASEGT. V was trimmed by 0 bases and J by 6 bases, leaving 6 bases between them. Points from the study as a whole: Progression to ophthalmopathy was predicted a median of 6.5 months early. Within blood appeared most thyroid clonotypes that had expanded above 0.001.

TCR beta CDR3 sequences were amplified from RNA transcripts. The study used the HTBI primer set for a first-round RT-PCR of the TCR CDR3. One entry per CDR3 protein, called by TCRdb with MiXCR from the multiplex PCR reads. The sample includes about 200,000 distinct CDR3 sequences, around a sixth seen only once; the top ten take roughly 49%. This clonotype was seen many times. Its antigen is currently unknown. This TCR was recovered from a woman in her forties or fifties with Graves' hyperthyroidism. The rearrangement links TRBV6-1 to TRBJ1-5; D is unclear. The sequenced sample consisted of blood. This chain's CDR3 is CASSEAGFQPQHF. CDR3 in DNA: TGTGCCAGCAGTGAAGCCGGGTTTCAGCCCCAGCATTTT.